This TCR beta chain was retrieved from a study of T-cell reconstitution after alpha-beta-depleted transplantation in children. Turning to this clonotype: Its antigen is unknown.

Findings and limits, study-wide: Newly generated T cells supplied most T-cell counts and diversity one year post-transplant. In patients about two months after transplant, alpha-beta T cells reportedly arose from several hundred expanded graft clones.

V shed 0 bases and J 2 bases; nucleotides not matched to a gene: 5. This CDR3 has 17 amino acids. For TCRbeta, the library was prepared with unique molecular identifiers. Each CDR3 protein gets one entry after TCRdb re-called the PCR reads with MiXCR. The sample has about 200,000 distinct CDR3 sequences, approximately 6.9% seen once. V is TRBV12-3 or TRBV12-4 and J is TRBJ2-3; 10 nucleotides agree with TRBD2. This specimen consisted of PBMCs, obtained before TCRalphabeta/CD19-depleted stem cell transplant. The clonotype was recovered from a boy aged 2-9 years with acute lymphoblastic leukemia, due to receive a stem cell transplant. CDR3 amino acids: CASSLALAGAYTDTQYF. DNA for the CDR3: TGTGCCAGCAGTTTAGCGCTAGCGGGGGCGTACACAGATACGCAGTATTTT.